The 23 T cell receptor beta chains in this list originate from one sample, sequenced in a study of T-cell memory formation after mild COVID-19. TCRdb itself ran the 5' RACE reads through MiXCR, one entry per CDR3 protein. The table has fewer than 550,000 distinct CDR3 sequences, 20% seen once. The sample taken for sequencing was PBMCs or a T cell subset sorted from them (not recorded which). The receptor source for this set is an adult woman who had mild COVID-19 (a few samples of this study predate the infection). Cell type and time point are not known.

The gene calls are TRBV20-1 and TRBJ1-4; possibly TRBD1 for D (5 bases). Germline CDR1 is DFQATT and CDR2 is SNEGSKA (reference sequence). V lost 5 bases to trimming and J lost 3 bases, with 13 bases between them. CDR3 size: 14 residues. CDR3 in amino acids: CSALGTGPNEKLFF. The CDR3 DNA follows: TGCAGTGCTCTGGGGACGGGTCCTAATGAAAAACTGTTTTTT.

The rearrangement joins TRBV6-5 to TRBJ2-6; D gene uncertain. The CDR3 contains 15 residues. Deletions cut 3 bases from V and 1 base from J, with 7 bases between. Germline CDR1 and CDR2: MNHEY and SVGAGI. CDR3 in amino acids: CASSYAVSGANVLTF. CDR3 DNA: TGTGCCAGCAGTTATGCGGTGTCTGGGGCCAACGTCCTGACTTTC.

V is TRBV7-3 and J is TRBJ1-2, with 12 nucleotides matching TRBD1. This CDR3 spans 17 amino acids. Germline CDR1 is SGHTA and CDR2 is FQGTGA. V trimming: 4 bases; J trimming: 8 bases; junction bases outside the gene matches: 14. CDR3 region: CASSSNAGQGAGRGYTF. CDR3 coding DNA: TGTGCCAGCAGCTCGAATGCGGGACAGGGGGCCGGGAGGGGCTACACCTTC.

This clonotype was picked up a small number of times. The V call is TRBV15, the J call TRBJ2-1; maybe TRBD2 (6 bases). Germline V lookup: CDR1 LNHNV, CDR2 YYDKDF (reference sequence). V lost 2 bases and J lost 13, with 12 bases in between. The CDR3 is 12 amino acids. Written as DNA, the CDR3 is TGTGCCACCAGCAGAAAATGGGACTCACAGTTCTTC. Protein: CATSRKWDSQFF. Complete variable domain (other parts from reference TRBV15 and TRBJ2-1): DAMVIQNPRYQVTQFGKPVTLSCSQTLNHNVMYWYQQKSSQAPKLLFHYYDKDFNNEADTPDNFQSRRPNTSFCFLDIRSPGLGDTAMYLCATSRKWDSQFFGPGTRLTVL.

V is TRBV5-1 and J is TRBJ2-7; 10 bases map to TRBD1. CDR1 SGHRS and CDR2 YFSETQ come from the germline V gene. The CDR3 has 15 amino acids. The J segment lost 3 bases and the V segment lost 4 bases, leaving 7 bases of the junction unmatched. DNA for the CDR3: TGCGCCAGCAGCGAGACCGGGACAGGGGACTACGAGCAGTACTTC. Translating it yields CASSETGTGDYEQYF.

There are a few counts of this clonotype. The chain recombines TRBV18 with TRBJ2-5; TRBD1 matches 9 bases. V trimming: 5 bases; J trimming: 5 bases; junction bases outside the gene matches: 3. CDR3 length equals 13 residues. Germline V gene sequence: CDR1 KGHSH, CDR2 LQKENI. The CDR3 loop reads CASSADRGETQYF. The DNA of the CDR3 is TGTGCCAGCTCAGCGGACAGGGGCGAGACCCAGTACTTC.

In its sample, this clonotype was seen a few times. V and J are TRBV24-1 and TRBJ2-7; the match to TRBD1 covers 7 bases. The CDR3 covers 15 residues. The germline gives CDR1 KGHDR, CDR2 SFDVKD. After removal of 3 bases from V and 6 bases from J, the junction contained 10 bases not matched to a gene. The CDR3 loop is CATSDPGGQPSEQYF. DNA for the CDR3: TGTGCCACCAGTGATCCAGGGGGACAGCCCAGCGAGCAGTACTTC.

The chain carries TRBV29-1 and TRBJ1-1; TRBD1 agrees at 8 bases. The CDR3 sequence is 13 residues long. J was trimmed by 4 bases and V by 1 base; bases with no gene match: 2. Per the germline V gene, CDR1 is SQVTM and CDR2 is ANQGSEA. CDR3 sequence: CSVEGQGITEAFF. As DNA, the CDR3 is TGCAGCGTTGAAGGACAGGGGATCACTGAAGCTTTCTTT.

The rearrangement links TRBV6-2 or TRBV6-3 to TRBJ2-5; D may be TRBD2 (6 bases). V lost 2 bases to trimming and J lost 5 bases, with 12 bases between them. CDR3 size: 14 residues. The V gene's germline CDR1 is MNHEY and CDR2 SVGEGT. The DNA for the CDR3 is TGTGCCAGCAGTTACCCCGCAGGAGGGGAGACCCAGTACTTC. Protein: CASSYPAGGETQYF.

This clonotype has a handful of counts. V gene TRBV12-3 or TRBV12-4 combines with J gene TRBJ1-2; a possible D gene is TRBD1 (5 bases). V was cut by 8 bases and J by 2 bases, with 24 bases left in between. CDR3 length equals 17 residues. The CDR3 spells CASAVGPGYGANYGYTF. As DNA, the CDR3 is TGTGCCAGCGCAGTGGGGCCAGGGTACGGCGCAAACTATGGCTACACCTTC.

The chain is built from TRBV7-2 and TRBJ1-2; 9 nucleotides agree with TRBD1. Germline values: CDR1 SGHTA, CDR2 FQGNSA. The CDR3 contains 14 residues. The trim removed 3 bases at V and 4 bases at J, leaving 3 bases unmatched. The CDR3 DNA reads TGTGCCAGCAGCTTTTCGGGACAGGGCTATGGCTACACCTTC. This gives the protein CASSFSGQGYGYTF.

This clonotype appeared many times. The chain combines TRBV29-1 with TRBJ2-4; no clear D. V was pared by 4 bases and J by 7 bases, with 14 bases between. Germline CDR1 is SQVTM and CDR2 is ANQGSEA. The length of the CDR3 is 13 residues. CDR3 nucleotides: TGCAGCGTTGCTTTTGGTAGAAGGAACATTCAGTACTTC. This translates into CSVAFGRRNIQYF. Based on the CDR3 plus reference TRBV29-1 and TRBJ2-4, the full variable domain is SAVISQKPSRDICQRGTSLTIQCQVDSQVTMMFWYRQQPGQSLTLIATANQGSEATYESGFVIDKFPISRPNLTFSTLTVSNMSPEDSSIYLCSVAFGRRNIQYFGAGTRLSVL.

This clonotype appeared a few times. CDR3 residues: CASSLEVAGGTDTQYF. DNA of the CDR3: TGCGCCAGCAGCTTGGAGGTAGCGGGGGGCACAGATACGCAGTATTTT. The rearrangement joins TRBV5-1 to TRBJ2-3; 9 positions match TRBD2. V lost 0 bases and J lost 1; bases outside the gene matches: 3. The CDR3 is made up of 16 amino acids. Germline CDR1 and CDR2: SGHRS and YFSETQ.

This clonotype was detected a few times. This chain connects TRBV7-2 to TRBJ1-5; D unclear. The length of the CDR3 is 16 residues. Trimming removed 1 base at V and 8 bases at J, with 18 bases between. Germline V gene data show CDR1 as SGHTA and CDR2 as FQGNSA. This CDR3 is CASSLGRKPRPEPQHF. As DNA, the CDR3 is TGTGCCAGCAGCTTAGGGCGGAAGCCAAGGCCGGAGCCCCAGCATTTT. Variable domain in full (rest from reference TRBV7-2 and TRBJ1-5): GAGVSQSPSNKVTEKGKDVELRCDPISGHTALYWYRQSLGQGLEFLIYFQGNSAPDKSGLPSDRFSAERTGGSVSTLTIQRTQQEDSAVYLCASSLGRKPRPEPQHFGDGTRLSIL.

This clonotype showed up many times. The rearrangement uses TRBV7-2 and TRBJ2-1; TRBD2 matches 7 bases. The germline V gene encodes CDR1 SGHTA and CDR2 FQGNSA. V was pared by 5 bases and J by 7 bases, with 17 bases of the junction left unmatched. This CDR3 region has 17 residues. This CDR3 reads CASSRHSGEGARNEQFF. In DNA, the CDR3 is TGTGCCAGCAGCCGCCATAGTGGGGAGGGAGCACGAAATGAGCAGTTCTTC.

The sample holds a few counts of this clonotype. The J gene is TRBJ2-3, the V gene TRBV27; D might be TRBD2 (7 bases). The germline V and J ends were trimmed by 0 bases and 4 bases, with 11 bases remaining between them. This CDR3 has 15 amino acids. Germline V lookup: CDR1 MNHEY, CDR2 SMNVEV (reference sequence). CDR3 DNA: TGTGCCAGCAGTTTATCGCGGGGGCAATCAGATACGCAGTATTTT. Translating gives CASSLSRGQSDTQYF.

This clonotype was observed at least ten times. The chain couples TRBV18 to TRBJ1-1, with TRBD1 matching 7 bases. The CDR3 contains 15 residues. From germline, CDR1 is KGHSH and CDR2 LQKENI. V gave up 1 base and J gave up 0 bases; unmatched junction bases: 2. CDR3 DNA sequence: TGTGCCAGCTCACCACAGGGGGCCTTGAACACTGAAGCTTTCTTT. Protein sequence: CASSPQGALNTEAFF.

The CDR3 protein is CSVLHSFSYEQYF. The CDR3 coding sequence is TGCAGCGTTCTGCACAGTTTCTCCTACGAGCAGTACTTC. The genes are TRBV29-1 and TRBJ2-7; D call uncertain. Between the trimmed V and J ends, which lost 5 bases and 0 bases, there was a span of 11 bases. CDR3 length equals 13 residues. CDR1 is SQVTM, CDR2 ANQGSEA, per germline.

The chain has TRBV27 and TRBJ2-1; TRBD2 is a possible D gene (5 bases). The CDR3 spans 14 residues. CDR1 is MNHEY and CDR2 is SMNVEV in the germline V gene (reference sequence). V dropped 11 bases and J dropped 4 bases, with 18 bases sitting between them. This CDR3 reads CAVARGESYNEQFF. In DNA form, the CDR3 reads TGTGCCGTTGCCCGGGGTGAAAGTTACAATGAGCAGTTCTTC.

This clonotype has a handful of counts. The V and J genes are TRBV5-1 and TRBJ2-6, with TRBD1 matching over 7 bases. V lost 0 bases, J lost 4 bases, and 13 bases stayed unmatched. Germline V gene data show CDR1 as SGHRS and CDR2 as YFSETQ. CDR3 length: 19 amino acids. The CDR3 reads CASSLESDPRGSGANVLTF. Written as DNA, the CDR3 is TGCGCCAGCAGCTTGGAAAGTGACCCCAGGGGGTCGGGGGCCAACGTCCTGACTTTC.

This clonotype was seen more than once but under ten times. The chain carries TRBV19 and TRBJ2-5; 9 positions agree with TRBD2. The V segment lost 1 base and the J segment 5 bases; nucleotides outside the gene matches: 5. The germline V gene encodes CDR1 LNHDA and CDR2 SQIVND (reference sequence). CDR3 length: 15 residues. This chain's CDR3 is CASSIGGRARETQYF. CDR3 nucleotides: TGTGCCAGTAGTATAGGCGGGAGGGCCCGGGAGACCCAGTACTTC.

V usage is TRBV6-5 and J usage is TRBJ2-2; D possibly matches TRBD1 or TRBD2 (5 bases each). Germline CDR1 MNHEY, CDR2 SVGAGI. Trimming shortened V by 0 bases and J by 6 bases, and 11 bases separated the two germline ends. This CDR3 contains 15 residues. CDR3 bases: TGTGCCAGCAGTTACTCCCCGCGAGGGGCCGGGGAGCTGTTTTTT. This sequence encodes CASSYSPRGAGELFF.

This chain joins TRBV30 and TRBJ2-7, with 8 bases that match TRBD1. V trimming: 1 base; J trimming: 2 bases; junction bases outside the gene matches: 7. From germline, CDR1 is GTSNPN and CDR2 SVGIG (reference sequence). The CDR3 has 15 amino acids. CDR3 nucleotide sequence: TGTGCCTGGAGTGAGGCCAGGGGGCCCACCTACGAGCAGTACTTC. Protein sequence: CAWSEARGPTYEQYF. Variable domain in full (rest from reference TRBV30 and TRBJ2-7): SQTIHQWPATLVQPVGSPLSLECTVEGTSNPNLYWYRQAAGRGLQLLFYSVGIGQISSEVPQNLSASRPQDRQFILSSKKLLLSDSGFYLCAWSEARGPTYEQYFGPGTRLTVT.